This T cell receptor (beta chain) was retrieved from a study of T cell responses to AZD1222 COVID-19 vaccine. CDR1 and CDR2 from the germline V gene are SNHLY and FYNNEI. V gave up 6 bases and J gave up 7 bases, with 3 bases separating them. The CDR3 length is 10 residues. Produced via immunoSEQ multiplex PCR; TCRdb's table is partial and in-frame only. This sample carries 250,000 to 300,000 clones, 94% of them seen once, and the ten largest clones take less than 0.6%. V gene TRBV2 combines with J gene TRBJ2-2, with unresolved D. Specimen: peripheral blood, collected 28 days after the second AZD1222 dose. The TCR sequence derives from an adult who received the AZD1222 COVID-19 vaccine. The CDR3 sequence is CASRNGELFF. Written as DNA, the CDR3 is TGTGCCAGCAGGAACGGGGAGCTGTTTTTT. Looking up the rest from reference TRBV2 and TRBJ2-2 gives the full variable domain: EPEVTQTPSHQVTQMGQEVILRCVPISNHLYFYWYRQILGQKVEFLVSFYNNEISEKSEIFDDQFSVERPDGSNFTLKIRSTKLEDSAMYFCASRNGELFFGEGSRLTVL.